This TCR beta chain was obtained from a study of monozygotic twins with inflammatory bowel disease. Findings and limits, study-wide: Sharing of clonotypes with others was lower in IBD patients than in healthy twins, and this was especially so with disease activity.

Comments on this clonotype: Antigen unknown.

The authors made each sample's cDNA in eight separate reactions. TCRdb reprocessed the 5' RACE reads, with one entry per CDR3 protein and no DNA. The sample's table shows about 160,000 distinct CDR3 sequences. The CDR3 is 16 amino acids. Germline V CDR1 and CDR2: SNHLY, FYNNEI. This clonotype originated in a human donor with ulcerative colitis or Crohn's disease, or a healthy co-twin of an affected twin (not recorded which). This chain connects TRBV2 to TRBJ2-7; there is no DNA to check the TCRdb D call of TRBD1. Sequencing used blood. CDR3 protein: CASSEDRDAGTYEQYF.